Included here is one TCR beta chain sequence, with context. The target antigen is unknown. Looked up from germline, CDR1 is LNHDA and CDR2 is SQIVND (reference sequence). V shed 0 bases and J shed 4 bases, with 18 bases lying between them. CDR3 length: 17 residues. These data come from a study of OX40 agonist ivuxolimab in advanced cancers. Turning to the study itself: Treatment of patients was with ivuxolimab, an agonistic anti-OX40 (CD134) antibody. Checkpoint inhibitors had been given previously to roughly 40% of patients. Broader study findings: Partial responders dosed at 0.1-3.0 mg/kg displayed clonal expansion ranking among the lowest.

Clones were sequenced by immunoSEQ multiplex PCR, and TCRdb holds only the in-frame ones, with some missing. Of 90,000 to 95,000 clones in the sample, roughly 86% were seen once. The chain carries TRBV19 and TRBJ2-5; D gene ambiguous. The source is an adult with an advanced solid tumor such as melanoma, head and neck, liver or kidney cancer. Material: CD4+ or CD8+ T cells sorted from blood, obtained in a trial of the OX40 agonist ivuxolimab. In DNA, the CDR3 is TGTGCCAGTAGTATAGATTTGGAGACGTACGCTGGAGAGACCCAGTACTTC. It encodes CASSIDLETYAGETQYF.